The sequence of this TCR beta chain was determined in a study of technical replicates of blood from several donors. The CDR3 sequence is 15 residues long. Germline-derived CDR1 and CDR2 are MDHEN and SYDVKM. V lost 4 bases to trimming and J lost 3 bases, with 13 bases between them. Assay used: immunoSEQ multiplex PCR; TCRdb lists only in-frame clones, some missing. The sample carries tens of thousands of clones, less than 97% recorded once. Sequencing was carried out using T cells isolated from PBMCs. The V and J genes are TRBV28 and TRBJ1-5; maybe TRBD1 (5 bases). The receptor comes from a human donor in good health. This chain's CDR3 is CASSSVTGHNQPQHF. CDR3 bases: TGTGCCAGCAGTTCCGTTACAGGTCACAATCAGCCCCAGCATTTT.